This T cell receptor (beta chain) came from a study of Graves' ophthalmopathy and Graves' hyperthyroidism. At the level of the study: Peripheral blood was obtained at first diagnosis, ahead of any treatment.

V lost 7 bases and J lost 5; bases outside the gene matches: 13. Germline CDR1 and CDR2: MNHNS and SASEGT. The CDR3 has 15 residues. Amplification from RNA transcripts yielded the TCR beta CDR3 regions. The first round was an RT-PCR with HTBI primers, and the second round was a multiplex PCR. TCRdb processed the multiplex PCR reads anew with MiXCR; each CDR3 protein has one entry. The sample shows approximately 410,000 distinct CDR3 sequences, 15% of them seen only once. Overall study findings and caveats: A model of 13 signatures distinguished ophthalmopathy from stable hyperthyroidism at approximately 90% sensitivity and about 80% specificity.

This clonotype was counted at least ten times. Its specificity is not known. Sequencing used peripheral blood. The receptor was isolated from a woman between 18 and 30 years old with stable Graves' hyperthyroidism. The V call is TRBV6-1, the J call TRBJ1-1; TRBD1 aligns across 7 bases. DNA of the CDR3: TGTGCCAGCACCGACGGACAGGCCCTTTGGACTGAAGCTTTCTTT. Translated, it gives CASTDGQALWTEAFF.